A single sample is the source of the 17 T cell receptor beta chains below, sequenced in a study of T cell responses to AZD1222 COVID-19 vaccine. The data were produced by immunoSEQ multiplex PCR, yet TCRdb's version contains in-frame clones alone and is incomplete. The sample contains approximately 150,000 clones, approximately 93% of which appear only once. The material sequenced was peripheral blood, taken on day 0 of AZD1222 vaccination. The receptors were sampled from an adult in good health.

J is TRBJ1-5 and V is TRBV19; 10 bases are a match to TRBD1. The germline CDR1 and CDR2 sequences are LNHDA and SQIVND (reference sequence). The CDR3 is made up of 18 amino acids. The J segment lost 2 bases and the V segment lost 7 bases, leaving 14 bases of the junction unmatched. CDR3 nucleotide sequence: TGTGCCAGTAAACTCCGACGGGGACAGGGGCTTGGCAATCAGCCCCAGCATTTT. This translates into CASKLRRGQGLGNQPQHF.

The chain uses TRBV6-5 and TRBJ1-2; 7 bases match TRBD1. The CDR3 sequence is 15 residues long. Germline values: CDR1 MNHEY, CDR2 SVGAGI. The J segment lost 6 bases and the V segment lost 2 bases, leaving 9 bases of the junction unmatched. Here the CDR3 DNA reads TGTGCCAGCAGTTACCATTCCGGGACAGAGGATGGCTACACCTTC. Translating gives CASSYHSGTEDGYTF.

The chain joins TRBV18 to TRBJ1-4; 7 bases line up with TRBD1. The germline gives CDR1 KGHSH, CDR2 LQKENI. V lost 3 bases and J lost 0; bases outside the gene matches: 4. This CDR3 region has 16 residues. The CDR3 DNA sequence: TGTGCCAGCTCACCGGGCAGGGGGTCAACTAATGAAAAACTGTTTTTT. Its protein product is CASSPGRGSTNEKLFF.

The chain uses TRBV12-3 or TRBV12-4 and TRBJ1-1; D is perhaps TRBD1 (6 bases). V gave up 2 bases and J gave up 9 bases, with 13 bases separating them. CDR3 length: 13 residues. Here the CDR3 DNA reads TGTGCCAGCAGTTTAATCAGGGGCTGGAAAGCTTTCTTT. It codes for CASSLIRGWKAFF.

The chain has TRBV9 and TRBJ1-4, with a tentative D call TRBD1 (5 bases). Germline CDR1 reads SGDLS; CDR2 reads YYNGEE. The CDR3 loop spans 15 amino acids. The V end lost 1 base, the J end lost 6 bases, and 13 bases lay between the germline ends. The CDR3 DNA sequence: TGTGCCAGCAGCGTATTCGGGGGAAGCGATGAAAAACTGTTTTTT. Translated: CASSVFGGSDEKLFF.

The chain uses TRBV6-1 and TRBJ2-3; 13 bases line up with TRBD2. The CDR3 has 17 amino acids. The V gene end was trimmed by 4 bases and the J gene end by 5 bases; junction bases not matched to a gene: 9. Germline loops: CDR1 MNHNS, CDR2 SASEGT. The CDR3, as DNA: TGTGCCAGCAGTGCATCGACTAGCGGGGGGCGGAGAGATACGCAGTATTTT. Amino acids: CASSASTSGGRRDTQYF.

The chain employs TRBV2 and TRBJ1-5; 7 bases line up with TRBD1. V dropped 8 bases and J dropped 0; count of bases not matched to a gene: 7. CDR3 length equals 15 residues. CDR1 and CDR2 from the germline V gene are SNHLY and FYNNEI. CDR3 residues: CASEQGWGSNQPQHF. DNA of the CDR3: TGTGCCAGCGAACAGGGGTGGGGTAGCAATCAGCCCCAGCATTTT.

CDR3 protein: CASSDRASYGYTF. As DNA, the CDR3 is TGTGCCAGCTCCGACAGGGCCTCCTATGGCTACACCTTC. The rearrangement joins TRBV28 to TRBJ1-2; 7 bases fit TRBD1. Germline trimming cut 8 bases from V and 4 bases from J; bases unmatched to any gene: 7. The CDR3 consists of 13 residues. CDR1 is MDHEN, CDR2 SYDVKM, per germline.

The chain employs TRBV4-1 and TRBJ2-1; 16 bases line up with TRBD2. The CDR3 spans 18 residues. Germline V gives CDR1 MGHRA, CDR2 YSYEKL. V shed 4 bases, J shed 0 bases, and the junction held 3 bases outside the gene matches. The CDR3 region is CASSPGLAGGGSYNEQFF. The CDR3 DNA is TGCGCCAGCAGCCCGGGACTAGCGGGGGGGGGCTCCTACAATGAGCAGTTCTTC.

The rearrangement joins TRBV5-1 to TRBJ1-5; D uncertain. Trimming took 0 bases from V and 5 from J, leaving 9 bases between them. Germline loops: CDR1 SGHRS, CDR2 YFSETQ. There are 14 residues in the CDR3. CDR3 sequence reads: CASSLGESHQPQHF. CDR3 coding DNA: TGCGCCAGCAGCTTGGGGGAATCCCATCAGCCCCAGCATTTT.

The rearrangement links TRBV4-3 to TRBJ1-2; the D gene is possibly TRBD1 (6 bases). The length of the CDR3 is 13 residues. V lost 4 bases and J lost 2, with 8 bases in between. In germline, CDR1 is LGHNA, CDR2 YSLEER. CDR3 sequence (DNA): TGCGCCAGCAGCCGGACAGACAACTATGGCTACACCTTC. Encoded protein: CASSRTDNYGYTF.

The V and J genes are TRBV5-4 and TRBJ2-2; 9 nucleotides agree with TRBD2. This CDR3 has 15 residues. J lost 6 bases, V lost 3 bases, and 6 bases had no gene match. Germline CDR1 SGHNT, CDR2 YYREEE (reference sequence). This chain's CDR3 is CASSSGSGGPGELFF. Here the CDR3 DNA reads TGTGCCAGCAGCTCTGGTAGCGGGGGTCCCGGGGAGCTGTTTTTT.

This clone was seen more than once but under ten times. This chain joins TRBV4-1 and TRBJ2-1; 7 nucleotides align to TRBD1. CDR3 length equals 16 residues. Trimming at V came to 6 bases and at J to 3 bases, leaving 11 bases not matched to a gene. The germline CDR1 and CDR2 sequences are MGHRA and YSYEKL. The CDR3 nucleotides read TGCGCCAGCAGTCCAAGTCTCCAGGGGGTCTACAATGAGCAGTTCTTC. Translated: CASSPSLQGVYNEQFF.

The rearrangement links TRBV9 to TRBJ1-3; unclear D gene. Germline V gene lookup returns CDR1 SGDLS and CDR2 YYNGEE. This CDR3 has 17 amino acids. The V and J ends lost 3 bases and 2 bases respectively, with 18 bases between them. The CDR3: CASSAPTEGSAGNTIYF. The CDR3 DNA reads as TGTGCCAGCAGCGCTCCGACGGAGGGAAGCGCTGGAAACACCATATATTTT. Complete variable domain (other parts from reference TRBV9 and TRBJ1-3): DSGVTQTPKHLITATGQRVTLRCSPRSGDLSVYWYQQSLDQGLQFLIQYYNGEERAKGNILERFSAQQFPDLHSELNLSSLELGDSALYFCASSAPTEGSAGNTIYFGEGSWLTVV.

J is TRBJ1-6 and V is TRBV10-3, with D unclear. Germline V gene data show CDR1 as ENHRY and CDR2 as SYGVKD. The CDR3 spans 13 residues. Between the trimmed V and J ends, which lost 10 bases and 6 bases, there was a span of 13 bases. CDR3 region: CATSPQVNSPLHF. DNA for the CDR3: TGTGCCACTTCCCCCCAGGTTAATTCACCCCTCCACTTT.

The CDR3 reads CASSYSGFSNQPQHF. The CDR3 DNA follows: TGTGCCAGCAGTTATTCAGGGTTCAGCAATCAGCCCCAGCATTTT. The rearrangement joins TRBV6-9 to TRBJ1-5; no clear D. V was trimmed by 0 bases and J by 1 base, leaving 7 bases between them. CDR1 MNHGY and CDR2 SVAAGI come from the germline V gene. CDR3 size: 15 residues.

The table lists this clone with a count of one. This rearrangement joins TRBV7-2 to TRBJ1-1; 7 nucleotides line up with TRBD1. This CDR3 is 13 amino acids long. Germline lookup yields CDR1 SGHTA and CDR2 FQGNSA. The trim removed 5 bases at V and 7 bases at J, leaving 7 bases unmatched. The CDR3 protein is CASSATGYGEAFF. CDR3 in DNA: TGTGCCAGCAGCGCGACAGGGTACGGTGAAGCTTTCTTT.